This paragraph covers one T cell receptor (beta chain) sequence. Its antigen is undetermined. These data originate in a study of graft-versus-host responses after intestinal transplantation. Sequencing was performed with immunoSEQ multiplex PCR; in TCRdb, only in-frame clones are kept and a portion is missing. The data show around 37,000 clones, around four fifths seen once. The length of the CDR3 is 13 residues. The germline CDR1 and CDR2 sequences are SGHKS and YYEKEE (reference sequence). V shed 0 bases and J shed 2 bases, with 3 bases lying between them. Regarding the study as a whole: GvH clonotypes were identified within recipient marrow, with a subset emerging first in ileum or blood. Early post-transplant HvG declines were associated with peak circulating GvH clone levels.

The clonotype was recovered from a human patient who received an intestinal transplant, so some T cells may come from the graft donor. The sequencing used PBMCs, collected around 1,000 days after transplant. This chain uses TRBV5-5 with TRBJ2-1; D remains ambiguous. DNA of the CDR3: TGTGCCAGCAGCTTGGCCCCCTACAATGAGCAGTTCTTC. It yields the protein CASSLAPYNEQFF.